Listed below are T cell receptor beta chains from one sample, sequenced in a study of T cells in localized non-small cell lung cancer. Measured with immunoSEQ multiplex PCR; TCRdb has only the in-frame clones, and not every one. This table has approximately 31,000 clones, around nine tenths appearing once. The input for sequencing was peripheral blood, taken before any cancer treatment. These receptors were taken from a female donor over 55 with stage I lung adenocarcinoma. The CDR3 runs from the conserved cysteine through the conserved F or W. Fields, in order: J gene, clone size, D gene, V gene, CDR3 DNA, CDR3 protein. The D gene is left open where the match is weak. Part of the rows lack a size; the others show once, few, many or a class for expanded clones.

j_gene: TRBJ2-7
abundance: .
d_gene: .
v_gene: TRBV11-1
CDR3nt: TGTGCCAGCAGCCAAACAGGCGCAGACGTCTACGAGCAGTACTTC
CDR3aa: CASSQTGADVYEQYF

j_gene: TRBJ1-2
abundance: .
d_gene: .
v_gene: TRBV10-2
CDR3nt: TGCGCCAGCAGTGCCTACTCGGGGGGAGGCTACACCTTC
CDR3aa: CASSAYSGGGYTF

j_gene: TRBJ2-1
abundance: few
d_gene: .
v_gene: TRBV29-1
CDR3nt: TGCAGCGGGGGGCGAGGGGAGGGGAGTGAGCAGTTCTTC
CDR3aa: CSGGRGEGSEQFF

j_gene: TRBJ2-1
abundance: .
d_gene: TRBD2
v_gene: TRBV27
CDR3nt: TGTGCCAGCAGTCCTAGCGGGACTTACAATGAGCAGTTCTTC
CDR3aa: CASSPSGTYNEQFF

j_gene: TRBJ2-7
abundance: .
d_gene: TRBD2
v_gene: TRBV4-2
CDR3nt: TGTGCCAGCAGCCAAGATTTAGGGCTAGCGGGAGGCGGGTACGAGCAGTACTTC
CDR3aa: CASSQDLGLAGGGYEQYF

j_gene: TRBJ1-1
abundance: .
d_gene: .
v_gene: TRBV9
CDR3nt: TGTGCCAGCAGCCCCAGCCAGGGGCAGGCTTTCTTT
CDR3aa: CASSPSQGQAFF

j_gene: TRBJ2-7
abundance: .
d_gene: .
v_gene: TRBV10-3
CDR3nt: TGTGCCATCAGTGAGTCGGGGGCCGCCCTCGGTGGGGAGCAGTACTTC
CDR3aa: CAISESGAALGGEQYF

j_gene: TRBJ2-1
abundance: once
d_gene: TRBD2
v_gene: TRBV7-3
CDR3nt: TGTGCCAGCAGCTCCGGACTAGCGGGAGACGGTGAGCAGTTCTTC
CDR3aa: CASSSGLAGDGEQFF

j_gene: TRBJ1-4
abundance: .
d_gene: TRBD1
v_gene: TRBV28
CDR3nt: TGTGCCAGCACACGGACAGGGGGCTATGAAAAACTGTTTTTT
CDR3aa: CASTRTGGYEKLFF

j_gene: TRBJ1-2
abundance: .
d_gene: TRBD1
v_gene: TRBV19
CDR3nt: TGTGCCAGTAGTCAGGGGGTGGCTAATGGCTACACCTTC
CDR3aa: CASSQGVANGYTF

j_gene: TRBJ2-7
abundance: .
d_gene: .
v_gene: TRBV13
CDR3nt: TGTGCCAGCAGCTTATCACCCGAGGGGGAGCAGTACTTC
CDR3aa: CASSLSPEGEQYF

j_gene: TRBJ2-7
abundance: .
d_gene: .
v_gene: TRBV27
CDR3nt: TGTGCCAGCAGTTTATCGCGGCAGTCCTACGAGCAGTACTTC
CDR3aa: CASSLSRQSYEQYF

j_gene: TRBJ1-2
abundance: few
d_gene: TRBD1
v_gene: TRBV19
CDR3nt: TGTGCCAGTAGTCCAGGAGGCAGGGGGAACACCTTC
CDR3aa: CASSPGGRGNTF

j_gene: TRBJ1-1
abundance: once
d_gene: .
v_gene: TRBV15
CDR3nt: TGTGCCACCAGCAGAGATGGAGGGCAGGAAGCTTTCTTT
CDR3aa: CATSRDGGQEAFF

j_gene: TRBJ2-1
abundance: once
d_gene: .
v_gene: TRBV7-2
CDR3nt: TGTGCCAGCTGGCCTCGGCGGGATTACAATGAGCAGTTCTTC
CDR3aa: CASWPRRDYNEQFF

j_gene: TRBJ2-7
abundance: once
d_gene: TRBD2
v_gene: TRBV11-2
CDR3nt: TGTGCCAGCAGCCATGGCCTAGCGGGAGGAGCAGGGGGGGAGCAGTACTTC
CDR3aa: CASSHGLAGGAGGEQYF

j_gene: TRBJ1-5
abundance: .
d_gene: .
v_gene: TRBV5-1
CDR3nt: TGCGCCAGCAGCTTAGACGGCCGGGAGGGATGGCCCCAGCATTTT
CDR3aa: CASSLDGREGWPQHF

j_gene: TRBJ2-2
abundance: .
d_gene: .
v_gene: TRBV9
CDR3nt: TGTGCCAGCAGCCCACACTTAGGGGGTTACTCCAACACCGGGGAGCTGTTTTTT
CDR3aa: CASSPHLGGYSNTGELFF

j_gene: TRBJ2-3
abundance: .
d_gene: .
v_gene: TRBV5-5
CDR3nt: TGTGCCAGCAGCCGACCCTCTAGCACAGATACGCAGTATTTT
CDR3aa: CASSRPSSTDTQYF

j_gene: TRBJ1-4
abundance: .
d_gene: TRBD1
v_gene: TRBV7-2
CDR3nt: TGTGCCAGCAGCCGAACAGGGGACACTAATGAAAAACTGTTTTTT
CDR3aa: CASSRTGDTNEKLFF

j_gene: TRBJ2-7
abundance: .
d_gene: TRBD1
v_gene: TRBV5-1
CDR3nt: TGCGCCAGCAGCACGGCCGGGACAGGGAATGCCTACGAGCAGTACTTC
CDR3aa: CASSTAGTGNAYEQYF

j_gene: TRBJ1-3
abundance: .
d_gene: TRBD1
v_gene: TRBV10-1
CDR3nt: TGCGCCAGCAGTGGGGGACAGGGATCGGACACCATATATTTT
CDR3aa: CASSGGQGSDTIYF

j_gene: TRBJ1-5
abundance: .
d_gene: .
v_gene: TRBV7-8
CDR3nt: TGTGCCAGCAGCCCCCATAAGCGGCAGCCCCAGCATTTT
CDR3aa: CASSPHKRQPQHF

j_gene: TRBJ2-5
abundance: .
d_gene: .
v_gene: TRBV10-1
CDR3nt: TGCGCCAGCAGTGATGGGACTTCCCAAGAGACCCAGTACTTC
CDR3aa: CASSDGTSQETQYF

j_gene: TRBJ2-5
abundance: .
d_gene: .
v_gene: TRBV28
CDR3nt: TGTGCCAGCAGTAAAGTCGGTGTCCAAGAGACCCAGTACTTC
CDR3aa: CASSKVGVQETQYF

j_gene: TRBJ2-5
abundance: .
d_gene: TRBD1
v_gene: TRBV5-1
CDR3nt: TGCGCCAGCAGCCCCGGGTACAGGGGAGAGACCCAGTACTTC
CDR3aa: CASSPGYRGETQYF

j_gene: TRBJ1-3
abundance: .
d_gene: .
v_gene: TRBV28
CDR3nt: TGTGCCAGCAGTGGATCCGACTCTGGAAACACCATATATTTT
CDR3aa: CASSGSDSGNTIYF

j_gene: TRBJ2-2
abundance: few
d_gene: TRBD1
v_gene: TRBV5-6
CDR3nt: TGTGCCAGCAGCTTGGCCGTGACAGGGAAGAACACCGGGGAGCTGTTTTTT
CDR3aa: CASSLAVTGKNTGELFF

j_gene: TRBJ1-1
abundance: .
d_gene: .
v_gene: TRBV7-2
CDR3nt: TGTGCCAGCAGCTTATTATCCTGGGGGACAATAAACACTGAAGCTTTCTTT
CDR3aa: CASSLLSWGTINTEAFF

j_gene: TRBJ2-7
abundance: once
d_gene: .
v_gene: TRBV19
CDR3nt: TGTGCCAGTAGTGAAACCAGGGGTTCCGAGCAGTACTTC
CDR3aa: CASSETRGSEQYF

j_gene: TRBJ1-4
abundance: .
d_gene: .
v_gene: TRBV4-3
CDR3nt: TGCGCCAGCAGCCAAGCATTATTCCAAGGTAGAAATGAAAAACTGTTTTTT
CDR3aa: CASSQALFQGRNEKLFF

j_gene: TRBJ2-7
abundance: .
d_gene: .
v_gene: TRBV5-8
CDR3nt: TGTGCCAGCAACCCGACGGAGCCCAACCACGAGCAGTACTTC
CDR3aa: CASNPTEPNHEQYF

j_gene: TRBJ2-1
abundance: .
d_gene: .
v_gene: TRBV6-5
CDR3nt: TGTGCCAGCAGTTACTCGGGGAGCTCCTACAATGAGCAGTTCTTC
CDR3aa: CASSYSGSSYNEQFF

j_gene: TRBJ2-7
abundance: once
d_gene: .
v_gene: TRBV7-9
CDR3nt: TGTGCCAGCAGCTTATTGGACGAGCAGTACTTC
CDR3aa: CASSLLDEQYF

j_gene: TRBJ1-2
abundance: .
d_gene: .
v_gene: TRBV6-5
CDR3nt: TGTGCCAGCAGTTACGGGGGCGGCTATGGCTACACCTTC
CDR3aa: CASSYGGGYGYTF

j_gene: TRBJ1-3
abundance: .
d_gene: .
v_gene: TRBV6-1
CDR3nt: TGTGCCAGCAGTGAATGGAGGGGATCTGGAAACACCATATATTTT
CDR3aa: CASSEWRGSGNTIYF

j_gene: TRBJ2-2
abundance: once
d_gene: TRBD2
v_gene: TRBV10-3
CDR3nt: TGTGCCATCAAATCCTTGGGACTAGCGGACCGGGAGCTGTTTTTT
CDR3aa: CAIKSLGLADRELFF

j_gene: TRBJ2-3
abundance: .
d_gene: TRBD2
v_gene: TRBV4-3
CDR3nt: TGCGCCAGCAGCCAACTAGCGGGAGGAGGGACAGATACGCAGTATTTT
CDR3aa: CASSQLAGGGTDTQYF

j_gene: TRBJ2-6
abundance: .
d_gene: .
v_gene: TRBV5-1
CDR3nt: TGCGCCAGCAGCTTGGCCGGGCAGGGACATTCTGGGGCCAACGTCCTGACTTTC
CDR3aa: CASSLAGQGHSGANVLTF

j_gene: TRBJ2-7
abundance: once
d_gene: TRBD1
v_gene: TRBV25-1
CDR3nt: TGTGCCAGCAGATCGACAGGGAACTACGAGCAGTACTTC
CDR3aa: CASRSTGNYEQYF

j_gene: TRBJ1-1
abundance: .
d_gene: .
v_gene: TRBV14
CDR3nt: TGTGCCAGCAGCCAGGGGGCTTATACTGAAGCTTTCTTT
CDR3aa: CASSQGAYTEAFF

j_gene: TRBJ2-5
abundance: .
d_gene: TRBD2
v_gene: TRBV14
CDR3nt: TGTGCCAGCAGCCCTAAGACTAGCGGGTACCAAGAGACCCAGTACTTC
CDR3aa: CASSPKTSGYQETQYF

j_gene: TRBJ1-1
abundance: once
d_gene: .
v_gene: TRBV6-6
CDR3nt: TGTGCCAGCACCTCCGGCGGATACTATGAAGCTTTCTTT
CDR3aa: CASTSGGYYEAFF

j_gene: TRBJ1-1
abundance: .
d_gene: TRBD1
v_gene: TRBV7-6
CDR3nt: TGTGCCAGCAGCTTAACAGGGGGAAATACTGAAGCTTTCTTT
CDR3aa: CASSLTGGNTEAFF

j_gene: TRBJ2-3
abundance: .
d_gene: .
v_gene: TRBV28
CDR3nt: TGTGCCAGCAGGGTCAGTAGCACAGATACGCAGTATTTT
CDR3aa: CASRVSSTDTQYF

j_gene: TRBJ2-6
abundance: .
d_gene: TRBD2
v_gene: TRBV19
CDR3nt: TGTGCCAGCACAGGCGCGGGGGCTGGGGCCAACGTCCTGACTTTC
CDR3aa: CASTGAGAGANVLTF

j_gene: TRBJ1-2
abundance: .
d_gene: TRBD1
v_gene: TRBV28
CDR3nt: TGTGCCAGCCGGTCAGGGGGCTATTTCTATGGCTACACCTTC
CDR3aa: CASRSGGYFYGYTF

j_gene: TRBJ2-1
abundance: .
d_gene: TRBD2
v_gene: TRBV7-9
CDR3nt: TGTGCCAGCAGCTTAGCGGCGGGAGGGCCCGATGAGCAGTTCTTC
CDR3aa: CASSLAAGGPDEQFF

j_gene: TRBJ2-7
abundance: medium-sized
d_gene: TRBD2
v_gene: TRBV9
CDR3nt: TGTGCCAGCAGCGTAGCCGGGGCTAGCGGGTGGGAACCCTCCTACGAGCAGTACTTC
CDR3aa: CASSVAGASGWEPSYEQYF

j_gene: TRBJ2-7
abundance: .
d_gene: .
v_gene: TRBV29-1
CDR3nt: TGCAGCGTTGAGGGCAGCTACGAGCAGTACTTC
CDR3aa: CSVEGSYEQYF